Listed below are T cell receptor beta chains from one sample, sequenced in a study of human T cells and chemical hapten exposure. TCRdb used MiXCR to reprocess the RACE reads, holding one entry per CDR3 protein. The sample lists roughly 120,000 distinct CDR3 sequences, 9% to 9.5% seen once, with approximately 3% in the top ten. Sample: whole blood, taken in connection with sensitization to the hapten diphenylcyclopropenone (DPC). The receptor set was obtained from a woman between 40 and 50 years old with alopecia areata. Some clones in this sample may be carry-over from other donors' samples. Both conserved end residues are part of each CDR3. The D gene is left open where the match is weak. Not every row has a clone size; where given, it reads once, few, many or a size class.

V gene	D gene	clone size	J gene	CDR3 protein	CDR3 DNA
TRBV20-1	.	few	TRBJ1-2	CSARRTENYGYTF	TGCAGTGCCCGGCGGACAGAGAACTATGGCTACACCTTC
TRBV20-1	TRBD1	.	TRBJ1-2	CSAPRTGYFTDYGYTF	TGCAGTGCCCCCCGGACAGGGTATTTTACGGACTATGGCTACACCTTC
TRBV9	.	few	TRBJ1-2	CASSVDVIGGPYGYTF	TGTGCCAGCAGCGTAGATGTCATCGGGGGTCCCTATGGCTACACCTTC
TRBV19	TRBD1	few	TRBJ1-2	CASSTTGATYGYTF	TGTGCCAGTAGTACGACAGGGGCAACCTATGGCTACACCTTC
TRBV12-3/TRBV12-4	TRBD1	many	TRBJ1-1	CASTLLLGQGGTEAFF	TGTGCCAGCACCCTCCTGTTGGGACAGGGAGGAACTGAAGCTTTCTTT
TRBV14	.	few	TRBJ1-1	CASSRADEAFF	TGTGCCAGCAGCCGAGCGGATGAAGCTTTCTTT
TRBV2	.	.	TRBJ1-1	CASALGGLNTEALF	TGTGCCAGCGCCCTTGGGGGACTGAACACTGAAGCTTTGTTT
TRBV20-1	.	many	TRBJ1-4	CSARDPGKSTNEKLFF	TGCAGTGCTAGAGATCCTGGGAAATCAACTAATGAAAAACTGTTTTTT
TRBV28	TRBD2	few	TRBJ2-4	CASSSGGSGGVLAKNIQYF	TGTGCCAGCAGTTCCGGCGGATCGGGGGGAGTCCTAGCCAAAAACATTCAGTACTTC
TRBV24-1	.	.	TRBJ1-4	CATSDVQGGNEKLFF	TGTGCCACCAGTGACGTCCAGGGAGGGAATGAAAAACTGTTTTTT
TRBV6-5	TRBD1	.	TRBJ1-5	CASSPGQDSNQPQHF	TGTGCCAGCAGTCCCGGACAGGATAGCAATCAGCCCCAGCATTTT
TRBV7-8	TRBD2	many	TRBJ2-1	CASSQARGGRGNEQFF	TGTGCCAGCAGCCAGGCCCGGGGGGGCAGGGGCAATGAGCAGTTCTTC
TRBV7-2	.	many	TRBJ2-1	CASSLFYEQFF	TGTGCCAGCAGCTTATTCTATGAGCAGTTCTTC
TRBV11-2	TRBD2	.	TRBJ2-4	CASSLDPGLAGGGIQYF	TGTGCCAGCAGCTTAGATCCGGGACTAGCGGGGGGCGGGATTCAGTACTTC
TRBV4-1	.	many	TRBJ1-5	CASSQVERLSAGNQPQHF	TGCGCCAGCAGCCAAGTGGAGCGCCTCTCAGCTGGCAATCAGCCCCAGCATTTT
TRBV7-9	.	.	TRBJ2-7	CASRGPFLYEQYF	TGTGCCAGCAGGGGACCGTTTCTTTACGAGCAGTACTTC
TRBV7-2	.	few	TRBJ2-7	CASSFTGGGAYEQYF	TGTGCCAGCAGCTTCACAGGTGGAGGGGCCTACGAGCAGTACTTC